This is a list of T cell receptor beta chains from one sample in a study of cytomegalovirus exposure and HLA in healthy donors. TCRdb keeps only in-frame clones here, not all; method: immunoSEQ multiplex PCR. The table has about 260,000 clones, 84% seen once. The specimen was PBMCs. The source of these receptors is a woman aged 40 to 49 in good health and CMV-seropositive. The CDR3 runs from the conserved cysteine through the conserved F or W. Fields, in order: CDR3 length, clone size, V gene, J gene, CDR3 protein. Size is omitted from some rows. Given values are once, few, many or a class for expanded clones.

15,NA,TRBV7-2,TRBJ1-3,CASSLMGGGGNTIYF
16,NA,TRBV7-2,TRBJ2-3,CASSSASGRSIDTQYF
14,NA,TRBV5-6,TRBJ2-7,CASSLDSLSYEQYF
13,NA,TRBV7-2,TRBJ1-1,CASRTSGATEAFF
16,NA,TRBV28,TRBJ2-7,CASSPAPTVSSYEQYF
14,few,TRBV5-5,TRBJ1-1,CASSFWTGATEAFF
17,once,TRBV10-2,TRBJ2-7,CASSRVRTSGSSNEQYF
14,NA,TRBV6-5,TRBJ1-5,CASARGPGAQPQHF
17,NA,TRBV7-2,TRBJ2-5,CASSSRGLAGGGETQYF
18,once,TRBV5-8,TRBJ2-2,CASSLARVQGGNTGELFF
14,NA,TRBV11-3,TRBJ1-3,CASSTRPEGYTIYF
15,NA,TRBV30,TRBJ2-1,CAWSLGRGSYNEQFF
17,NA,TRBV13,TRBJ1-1,CASSLGRTGPMNTEAFF
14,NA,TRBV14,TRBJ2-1,CASSNRTGAPPKFF
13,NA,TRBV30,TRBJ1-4,CAWSSRLGEKLFF
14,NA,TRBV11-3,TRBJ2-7,CASSFRDRDYEQYF
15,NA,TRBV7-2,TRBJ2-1,CASSLATAKYNEQFF
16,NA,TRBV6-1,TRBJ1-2,CASSEVGTGRGHGYTF
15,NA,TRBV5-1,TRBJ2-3,CASSLGRIGADTQYF
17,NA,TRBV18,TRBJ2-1,CASSPPEAGGPYNEQFF
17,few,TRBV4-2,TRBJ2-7,CASSHLGIGSSSYEQYF
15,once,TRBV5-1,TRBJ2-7,CASSLNPGQSYEQYF
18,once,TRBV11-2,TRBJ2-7,CASSLNVARGGSSYEQYF
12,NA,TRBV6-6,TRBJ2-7,CASSLVSYEQYF
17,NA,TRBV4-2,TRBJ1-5,CASSQGSRVYSNQPQHF
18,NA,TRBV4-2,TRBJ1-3,CASSQGTGRTSSGNTIYF
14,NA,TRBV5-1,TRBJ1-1,CASSYRSGGTEAFF
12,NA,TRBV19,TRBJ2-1,CASRGRVYEQFF
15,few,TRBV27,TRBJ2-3,CASSPPGRGTDTQYF
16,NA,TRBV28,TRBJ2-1,CASSLTREGSYNEQFF
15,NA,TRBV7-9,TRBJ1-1,CASSSALLGRTEAFF